This T cell receptor (beta chain) emerged from a study of shared clonotypes between healthy human individuals. Study-level findings and limits: Larger estimated richness was generally seen in naive subsets than in memory subsets.

Every one of the donors was a Caucasian adult that lived in Nashville, Tennessee. On this clone: Antigen: not known.

Each subset's genomic DNA was shared equally among a number of immunoSEQ plates. Profiling relied on immunoSEQ multiplex PCR, and the TCRdb table lists in-frame clones only, not all of them. Of some 2,500,000 clones in the sample, about nine tenths were seen once. V dropped 3 bases and J dropped 1 base, with 11 bases sitting between them. This CDR3 region has 15 residues. Germline V gene sequence: CDR1 MDHEN, CDR2 SYDVKM. This chain links TRBV28 with TRBJ2-3; D is unclear. The sequencing input was naive CD4+ T cells from PBMCs. As to subset: CD45RA+ positively selected. The clonotype was recovered from a young man in good health. Some clones in this sample may be carry-over from other donors' samples. Written as DNA, the CDR3 is TGTGCCAGCAGTTTTCTTGCGTCCCGCACAGATACGCAGTATTTT. Translated, it gives CASSFLASRTDTQYF. The complete variable domain, with remaining parts taken from reference TRBV28 and TRBJ2-3, reads DVKVTQSSRYLVKRTGEKVFLECVQDMDHENMFWYRQDPGLGLRLIYFSYDVKMKEKGDIPEGYSVSREKKERFSLILESASTNQTSMYLCASSFLASRTDTQYFGPGTRLTVL.